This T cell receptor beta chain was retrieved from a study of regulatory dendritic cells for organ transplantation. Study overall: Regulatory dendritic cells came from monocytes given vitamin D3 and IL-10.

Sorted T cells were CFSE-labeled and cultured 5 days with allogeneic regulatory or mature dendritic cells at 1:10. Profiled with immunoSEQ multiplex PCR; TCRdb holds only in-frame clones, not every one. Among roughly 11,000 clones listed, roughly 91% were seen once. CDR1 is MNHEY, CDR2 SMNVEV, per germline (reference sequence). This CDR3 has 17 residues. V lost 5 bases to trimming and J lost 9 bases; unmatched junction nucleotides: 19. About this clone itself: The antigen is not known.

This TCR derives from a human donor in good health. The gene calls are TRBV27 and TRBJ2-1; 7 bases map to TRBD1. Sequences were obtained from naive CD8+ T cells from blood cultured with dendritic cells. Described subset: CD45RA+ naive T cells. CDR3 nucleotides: TGTGCCAGCAGTCAGCTCCCGAGGGGGCGCACAGTGAGTGAGCAGTTCTTC. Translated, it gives CASSQLPRGRTVSEQFF.